One and the same sample provided the 9 T cell receptor beta chains below, sequenced in a study of CD8+CD57+ T cells in acquired aplastic anemia. The template used for profiling TCR beta VDJ and CDR3 was genomic DNA. In TCRdb, the reads were re-called with MiXCR into one record per CDR3 protein. The sample records 150,000 to 200,000 distinct CDR3 sequences, over 60% being singletons. What was sequenced was sorted CD4+, CD8+, or CD8+CD57+ T cells (not recorded which) from PBMCs. The receptors shown here come from a human donor with severe aplastic anemia or a healthy control (not recorded which).

The chain uses TRBV20-1 and TRBJ2-7; D ambiguous. CDR3 size: 14 residues. The germline CDR1 and CDR2 sequences are DFQATT and SNEGSKA (reference sequence). V was clipped by 1 base and J by 0 bases, with 10 bases between them. The CDR3 coding sequence is TGCAGTGCTAGAGTACAGTCGTACTCCTACGAGCAGTACTTC. It translates to CSARVQSYSYEQYF.

Turning to this clonotype: This may be a read error, as it is one base from a much larger clone. The chain combines TRBV19 with TRBJ1-5; TRBD1 aligns across 10 bases. This CDR3 is 18 amino acids long. V gave up 3 bases and J gave up 3 bases; unmatched junction bases: 11. CDR1 and CDR2 from the germline V gene are LNHDA and SQIVND (reference sequence). The CDR3 nucleotides read TGTGCCAGTAGTATTGGTGGGACAGGGGATTTCCCCAATCAGCCCCAGCATTTT. It encodes CASSIGGTGDFPNQPQHF. Looking up the rest from reference TRBV19 and TRBJ1-5 gives the full variable domain: DGGITQSPKYLFRKEGQNVTLSCEQNLNHDAMYWYRQDPGQGLRLIYYSQIVNDFQKGDIAEGYSVSREKKESFPLTVTSAQKNPTAFYLCASSIGGTGDFPNQPQHFGDGTRLSIL.

This clonotype has a count of ten or more. The chain's CDR3 is CASSPLTGPEAFF. For the CDR3, the DNA is TGTGCCAGTAGTCCCCTTACGGGGCCTGAAGCTTTCTTT. This chain uses TRBV19 with TRBJ1-1; D might be TRBD1 (5 bases). CDR3 length: 13 amino acids. Trimming cost V 5 bases and J 6 bases, with 13 bases left between them. Germline CDR1 is LNHDA and CDR2 is SQIVND (reference sequence).

J is TRBJ2-7 and V is TRBV2, with D unclear. There are 14 residues in the CDR3. Deletions cut 5 bases from V and 0 bases from J, with 11 bases between. CDR1 and CDR2 from the germline V gene are SNHLY and FYNNEI. CDR3: CASSYGLDSYEQYF. Written as DNA, the CDR3 is TGTGCCAGCAGTTATGGCCTAGACTCCTACGAGCAGTACTTC. The complete variable domain, with remaining parts taken from reference TRBV2 and TRBJ2-7, reads EPEVTQTPSHQVTQMGQEVILRCVPISNHLYFYWYRQILGQKVEFLVSFYNNEISEKSEIFDDQFSVERPDGSNFTLKIRSTKLEDSAMYFCASSYGLDSYEQYFGPGTRLTVT.

The sample holds one count of this clonotype. The V and J genes are TRBV20-1 and TRBJ2-7, with TRBD2 matching 7 bases. The germline gives CDR1 DFQATT, CDR2 SNEGSKA (reference sequence). J lost 2 bases, V lost 4 bases, and 5 bases had no gene match. The CDR3 has 13 residues. The CDR3 loop is CSANGRPAYEQYF. DNA for the CDR3: TGCAGTGCTAACGGGAGGCCGGCCTACGAGCAGTACTTC.

This clonotype was found many times. This rearrangement joins TRBV19 to TRBJ2-2; possible D gene TRBD1, 5 bases. CDR1 and CDR2 (germline): LNHDA, SQIVND (reference sequence). With 4 bases removed from V and 8 bases from J, the gap between germline ends came to 11 bases. The CDR3 is 13 residues long. CDR3 amino acids: CASSTDSVGELFF. CDR3 DNA sequence: TGTGCCAGTAGTACCGACAGTGTTGGGGAGCTGTTTTTT.

This clonotype was seen a few times. V and J are TRBV7-2 and TRBJ2-5, with D unresolved. V was trimmed by 5 bases and J by 4 bases, leaving 8 bases between them. CDR3 length: 12 residues. Germline loops: CDR1 SGHTA, CDR2 FQGNSA. CDR3 sequence (DNA): TGTGCCAGCAGCCAAACGCGAGAGACCCAGTACTTC. It encodes CASSQTRETQYF.

This rearrangement joins TRBV10-3 to TRBJ1-1; TRBD1 matches at 9 bases. The CDR3 has 16 residues. V was pared by 8 bases and J by 5 bases, with 15 bases of the junction left unmatched. Germline V gene data show CDR1 as ENHRY and CDR2 as SYGVKD. This chain's CDR3 is CAIGGTGSSGGTEAFF. The CDR3, as DNA: TGTGCCATCGGGGGGACAGGGTCTTCAGGGGGTACTGAAGCTTTCTTT.

This clonotype was seen a few times. The chain combines TRBV27 with TRBJ1-5; possible D gene TRBD1, 5 bases. The CDR3 spans 17 residues. V was pared by 6 bases and J by 2 bases, with 20 bases between. Per the germline V gene, CDR1 is MNHEY and CDR2 is SMNVEV (reference sequence). CDR3 in amino acids: CASSFGDFGGGNQPQHF. CDR3 in DNA: TGTGCCAGCAGCTTCGGGGACTTTGGAGGAGGCAATCAGCCCCAGCATTTT.